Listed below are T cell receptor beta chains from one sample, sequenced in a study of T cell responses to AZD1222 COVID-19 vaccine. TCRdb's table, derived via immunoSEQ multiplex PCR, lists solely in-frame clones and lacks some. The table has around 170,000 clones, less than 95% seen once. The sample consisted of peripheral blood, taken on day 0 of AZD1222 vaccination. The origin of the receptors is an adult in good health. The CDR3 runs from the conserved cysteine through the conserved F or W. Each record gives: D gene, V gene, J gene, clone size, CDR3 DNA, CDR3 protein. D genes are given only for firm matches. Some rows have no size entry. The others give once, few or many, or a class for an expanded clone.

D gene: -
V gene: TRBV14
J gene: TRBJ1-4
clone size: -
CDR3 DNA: TGTGCCAGCAGCCAAGATCAGCGGTGGAGGGAAAAACTGTTTTTT
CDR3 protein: CASSQDQRWREKLFF

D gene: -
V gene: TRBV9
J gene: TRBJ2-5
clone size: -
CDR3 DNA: TGTGCCAGCAGCTCGTACGGACAGTCCCAAGAGACCCAGTACTTC
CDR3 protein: CASSSYGQSQETQYF

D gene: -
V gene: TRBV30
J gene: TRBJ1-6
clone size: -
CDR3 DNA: TGTGCCTGGAGTGTAGACCCGTATAATTCACCCCTCCACTTT
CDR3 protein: CAWSVDPYNSPLHF

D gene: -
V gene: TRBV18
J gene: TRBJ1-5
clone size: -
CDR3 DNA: TGTGCCAGCTCACGAACAGGGAATCAGCCCCAGCATTTT
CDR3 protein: CASSRTGNQPQHF

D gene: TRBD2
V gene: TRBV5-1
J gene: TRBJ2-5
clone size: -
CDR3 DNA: TGCGCCAGCAGCTTGGAAGCTGGTAGCGGGGAGAGGGTGCGAGAGACCCAGTACTTC
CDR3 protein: CASSLEAGSGERVRETQYF

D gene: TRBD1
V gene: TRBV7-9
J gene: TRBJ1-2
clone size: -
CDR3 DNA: TGTGCCAGCAGCTTAGAGAGGGGGCAGAGTGGCTACACCTTC
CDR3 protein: CASSLERGQSGYTF

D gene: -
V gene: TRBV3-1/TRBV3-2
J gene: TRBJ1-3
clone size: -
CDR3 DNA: TGTGCCAGCAAACGGGCGAGCTCTGGAAACACCATATATTTT
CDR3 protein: CASKRASSGNTIYF

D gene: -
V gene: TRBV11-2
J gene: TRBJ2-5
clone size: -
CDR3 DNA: TGTGCCAGCAGCGCAACTAGGTTTCAGACCCAGTACTTC
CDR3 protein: CASSATRFQTQYF

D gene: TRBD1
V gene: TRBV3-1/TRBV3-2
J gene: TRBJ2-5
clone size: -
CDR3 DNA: TGTGCCAGCAGCCCCTCGACAGGGGGCAGGCCAGAGACCCAGTACTTC
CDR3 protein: CASSPSTGGRPETQYF

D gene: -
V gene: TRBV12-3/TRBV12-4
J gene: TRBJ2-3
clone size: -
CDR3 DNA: TGTGCCAGCAGTAAAGTTGGTACGCAGTATTTT
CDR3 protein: CASSKVGTQYF

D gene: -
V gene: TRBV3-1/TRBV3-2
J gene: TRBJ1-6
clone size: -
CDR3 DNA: TGTGCCAGCAGCCAAGATATAGGGTATGATTCACCCCTCCACTTT
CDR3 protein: CASSQDIGYDSPLHF

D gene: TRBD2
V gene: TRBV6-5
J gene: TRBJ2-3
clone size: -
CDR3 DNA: TGTGCCAGCAGTTACCGGGGGGGCACAGATACGCAGTATTTT
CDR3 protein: CASSYRGGTDTQYF

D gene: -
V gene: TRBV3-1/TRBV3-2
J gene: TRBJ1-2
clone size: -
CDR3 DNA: TGTGCCAGCAGCCAAGAGGGGCAGGGCGATGGCTACACCTTC
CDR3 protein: CASSQEGQGDGYTF

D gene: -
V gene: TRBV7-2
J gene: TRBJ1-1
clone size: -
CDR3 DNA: TGTGCCAGCAGCTTAGAAAGATTCACTGAAGCTTTCTTT
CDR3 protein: CASSLERFTEAFF

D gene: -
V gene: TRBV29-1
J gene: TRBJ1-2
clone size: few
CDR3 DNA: TGCAGCGGGAAGGGTGGGGAAAACTATGGCTACACCTTC
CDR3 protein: CSGKGGENYGYTF

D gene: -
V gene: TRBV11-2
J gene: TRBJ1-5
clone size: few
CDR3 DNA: TGTGCCAGCAGCCGTACAGTCGGCAATCAGCCCCAGCATTTT
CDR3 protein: CASSRTVGNQPQHF

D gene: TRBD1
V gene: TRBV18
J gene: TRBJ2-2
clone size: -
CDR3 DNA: TGTGCCAGCTCACCTCAGGGGGCCCGGGACACCGGGGAGCTGTTTTTT
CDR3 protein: CASSPQGARDTGELFF

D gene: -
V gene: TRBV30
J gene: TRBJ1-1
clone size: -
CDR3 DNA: TGTGCCTGGAGACCAAACACTGAAGCTTTCTTT
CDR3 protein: CAWRPNTEAFF

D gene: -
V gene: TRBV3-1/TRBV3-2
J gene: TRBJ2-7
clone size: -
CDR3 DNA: TGTGCCAGCAGCCAAGGGAGAGCCAATCTGGACGAGCAGTACTTC
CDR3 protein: CASSQGRANLDEQYF

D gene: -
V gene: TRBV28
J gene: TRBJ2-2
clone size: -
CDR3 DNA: TGTGCCAGCAGTTTAACCGGGGAGCTGTTTTTT
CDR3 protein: CASSLTGELFF

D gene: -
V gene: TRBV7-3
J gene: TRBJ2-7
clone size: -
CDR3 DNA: TGTGCCAGCAGCTACGGGGACGGTTACTACGAGCAGTACTTC
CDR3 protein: CASSYGDGYYEQYF

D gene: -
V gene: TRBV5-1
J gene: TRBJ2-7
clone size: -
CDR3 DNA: TGCGCCAGCAGCTTGGCCTCGGGGTACGAGCAGTACTTC
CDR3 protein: CASSLASGYEQYF

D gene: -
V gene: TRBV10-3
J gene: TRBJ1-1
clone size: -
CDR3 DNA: TGTGCCATCAGTCCAGGAGACCCGAACACTGAAGCTTTCTTT
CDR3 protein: CAISPGDPNTEAFF

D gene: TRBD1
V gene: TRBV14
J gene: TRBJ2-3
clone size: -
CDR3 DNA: TGTGCCAGCAGGAACCGGGACAGTGTCCTCGGGGATACGCAGTATTTT
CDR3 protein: CASRNRDSVLGDTQYF

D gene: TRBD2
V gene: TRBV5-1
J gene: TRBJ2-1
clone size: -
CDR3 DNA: TGCGCCAGCAGCTTTGGGGGGACTAGCGGGAGGATTGAGCAGTTCTTC
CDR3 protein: CASSFGGTSGRIEQFF

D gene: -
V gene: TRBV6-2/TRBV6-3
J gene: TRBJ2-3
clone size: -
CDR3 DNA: TGTGCCAGCAGTTACTCCAGGGCCACGCAGTATTTT
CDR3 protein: CASSYSRATQYF

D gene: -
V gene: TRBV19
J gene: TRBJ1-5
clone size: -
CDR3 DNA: TGTGCCAGTAGTCCCTTGGGCGGGCTGGTTAATCAGCCCCAGCATTTT
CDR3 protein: CASSPLGGLVNQPQHF

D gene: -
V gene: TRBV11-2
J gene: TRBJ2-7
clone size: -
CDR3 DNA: TGTGCCAGCAGCTTAGGGGTCTACGAGCAGTACTTC
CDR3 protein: CASSLGVYEQYF

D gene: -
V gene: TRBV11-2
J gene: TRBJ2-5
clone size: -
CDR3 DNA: TGTGCCAGCAGCTTAGGAGGCACGGAGACCCAGTACTTC
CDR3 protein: CASSLGGTETQYF

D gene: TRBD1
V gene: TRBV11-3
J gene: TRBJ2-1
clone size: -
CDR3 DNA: TGTGCCAGCAGCTTAGTGGGACAGGGGGCCCACAATGAGCAGTTCTTC
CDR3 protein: CASSLVGQGAHNEQFF

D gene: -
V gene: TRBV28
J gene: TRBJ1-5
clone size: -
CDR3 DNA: TGTGCCAGCATCGAAGGGGGTAATCAGCCCCAGCATTTT
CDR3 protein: CASIEGGNQPQHF

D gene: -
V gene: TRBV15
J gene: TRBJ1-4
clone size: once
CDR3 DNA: TGTGCCACCAGGGTCGGACGACTTGCAACTAATGAAAAACTGTTTTTT
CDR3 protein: CATRVGRLATNEKLFF

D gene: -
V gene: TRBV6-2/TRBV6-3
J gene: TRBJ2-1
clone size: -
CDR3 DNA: TGTGCCAGCAGTTATATAGGCCTAGGCTCCTACAATGAGCAGTTCTTC
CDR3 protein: CASSYIGLGSYNEQFF

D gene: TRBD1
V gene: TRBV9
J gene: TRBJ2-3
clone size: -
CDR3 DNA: TGTGCCAGCAGCGTAGGCTGGACAGGGGGCTTAGATACGCAGTATTTT
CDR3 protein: CASSVGWTGGLDTQYF

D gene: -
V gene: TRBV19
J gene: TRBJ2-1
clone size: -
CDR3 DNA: TGTGCCAGTCAAGGCAGGGTATACAATGAGCAGTTCTTC
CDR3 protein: CASQGRVYNEQFF

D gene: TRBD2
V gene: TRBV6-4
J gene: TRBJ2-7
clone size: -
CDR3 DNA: TGTGCCAGCAGTGACTCGAAGCTAGCGGGGCTTTCCGACGAGCAGTACTTC
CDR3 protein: CASSDSKLAGLSDEQYF

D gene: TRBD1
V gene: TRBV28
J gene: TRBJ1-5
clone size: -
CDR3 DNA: TGTGCCAGCAGCCTAGCCTGGGACAGGGGGCTGGTTCAGCCCCAGCATTTT
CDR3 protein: CASSLAWDRGLVQPQHF

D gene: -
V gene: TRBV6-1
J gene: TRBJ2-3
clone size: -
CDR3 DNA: TGTGCCAGCAGTGAAATTAGGGCAGATACGCAGTATTTT
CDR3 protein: CASSEIRADTQYF

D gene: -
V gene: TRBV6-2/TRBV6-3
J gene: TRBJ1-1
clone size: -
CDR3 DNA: TGTGCCAGCAGTTATGGGGCTGAAGCTTTCTTT
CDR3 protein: CASSYGAEAFF

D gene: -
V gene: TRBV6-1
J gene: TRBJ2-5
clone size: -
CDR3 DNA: TGTGCCAGCAGTGAAAAGAACAGGCCGGAGACCCAGTACTTC
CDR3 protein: CASSEKNRPETQYF